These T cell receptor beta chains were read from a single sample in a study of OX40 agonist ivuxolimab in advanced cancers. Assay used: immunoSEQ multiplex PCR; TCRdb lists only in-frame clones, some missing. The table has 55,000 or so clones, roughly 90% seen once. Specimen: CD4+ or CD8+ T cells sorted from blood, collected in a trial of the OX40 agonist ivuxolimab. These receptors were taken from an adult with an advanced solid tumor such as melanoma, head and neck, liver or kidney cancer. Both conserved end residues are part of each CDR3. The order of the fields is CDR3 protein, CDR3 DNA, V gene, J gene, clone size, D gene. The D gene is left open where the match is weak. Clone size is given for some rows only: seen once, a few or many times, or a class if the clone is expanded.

cdr3_aa: CASSWTYEQYF
cdr3_nt: TGTGCCAGCAGCTGGACCTACGAGCAGTACTTC
v_call: TRBV5-8
j_call: TRBJ2-7
clone_size: NA
d_call: NA

cdr3_aa: CASSDGGAGEIQETQYF
cdr3_nt: TGTGCCAGCAGTGACGGTGGGGCGGGAGAGATCCAAGAGACCCAGTACTTC
v_call: TRBV2
j_call: TRBJ2-5
clone_size: NA
d_call: TRBD2

cdr3_aa: CASSLVWDRGRPDYGYTF
cdr3_nt: TGTGCCAGCAGCTTAGTGTGGGACAGGGGGCGCCCCGACTATGGCTACACCTTC
v_call: TRBV7-8
j_call: TRBJ1-2
clone_size: few
d_call: TRBD1

cdr3_aa: CASSCRRQGQDEKLFF
cdr3_nt: TGTGCCAGCAGTTGCCGTCGACAGGGACAGGATGAAAAACTGTTTTTT
v_call: TRBV6-7
j_call: TRBJ1-4
clone_size: NA
d_call: TRBD1

cdr3_aa: CASRRPPGDYEQYF
cdr3_nt: TGTGCCAGCAGGAGGCCCCCGGGAGATTACGAGCAGTACTTC
v_call: TRBV2
j_call: TRBJ2-7
clone_size: NA
d_call: NA

cdr3_aa: CASSPGIILAGVGTGELFF
cdr3_nt: TGTGCCAGCAGCCCCGGTATCATCCTAGCGGGAGTTGGCACCGGGGAGCTGTTTTTT
v_call: TRBV11-2
j_call: TRBJ2-2
clone_size: NA
d_call: TRBD2

cdr3_aa: CASSDRQGFTEKLFF
cdr3_nt: TGTGCCAGCTCGGATAGACAGGGTTTCACTGAAAAACTGTTTTTT
v_call: TRBV18
j_call: TRBJ1-4
clone_size: once
d_call: TRBD1

cdr3_aa: CASSLRLAGGPGADTQYF
cdr3_nt: TGTGCCAGCAGCCTACGACTAGCGGGAGGGCCGGGGGCAGATACGCAGTATTTT
v_call: TRBV11-1
j_call: TRBJ2-3
clone_size: NA
d_call: TRBD2

cdr3_aa: CASSARQGYNEQFF
cdr3_nt: TGTGCCAGCAGTGCGAGACAGGGTTACAATGAGCAGTTCTTC
v_call: TRBV25-1
j_call: TRBJ2-1
clone_size: NA
d_call: TRBD1

cdr3_aa: CASSWTGDTGELFF
cdr3_nt: TGTGCCAGCAGCTGGACAGGGGACACCGGGGAGCTGTTTTTT
v_call: TRBV7-3
j_call: TRBJ2-2
clone_size: NA
d_call: TRBD1

cdr3_aa: CASSFMGGRAAGELFF
cdr3_nt: TGTGCCAGCAGTTTTATGGGCGGGAGGGCAGCCGGGGAGCTGTTTTTT
v_call: TRBV28
j_call: TRBJ2-2
clone_size: NA
d_call: TRBD2

cdr3_aa: CASSFRGEYGYTF
cdr3_nt: TGTGCCAGCAGTTTCCGGGGCGAGTATGGCTACACCTTC
v_call: TRBV6-6
j_call: TRBJ1-2
clone_size: NA
d_call: NA

cdr3_aa: CASSLEGDSNYGYTF
cdr3_nt: TGTGCCAGCAGCTTAGAAGGGGACTCGAACTATGGCTACACCTTC
v_call: TRBV11-2
j_call: TRBJ1-2
clone_size: NA
d_call: NA

cdr3_aa: CASSPLSGRAGNEQFF
cdr3_nt: TGTGCCAGCAGTCCCCTTAGCGGGAGGGCCGGCAATGAGCAGTTCTTC
v_call: TRBV27
j_call: TRBJ2-1
clone_size: NA
d_call: TRBD2